This TCR beta chain came from a study of beta chain features in type 1 diabetes. The whole isolated RNA underwent reverse transcription, so sequencing captured expressed TCRB transcripts. Some clones are missing from TCRdb's copy, which holds only in-frame ones; the method was immunoSEQ multiplex PCR. The data show hundreds of thousands of clones, roughly 11% seen once. CDR1 and CDR2 from the germline V gene are SGHTA and FQGNSA. The CDR3 loop spans 15 amino acids. Trimming stripped 4 bases from V and 2 bases from J, with 13 bases between. This clone has more than one count but fewer than ten. The gene calls are TRBV7-2 and TRBJ2-3; possibly TRBD2 for D (6 bases). Sequenced material: naive CD4+ T cells from blood. This TCR derives from a woman in her thirties in good health. The CDR3 DNA sequence: TGTGCCAGCAGCTCTCCGGGAGTCAACACAGATACGCAGTATTTT. It is translated as CASSSPGVNTDTQYF.